Below, 2 T cell receptor beta chains from the same sample are listed, as sequenced in a study of T cell clones after liver transplantation. The data were produced by immunoSEQ multiplex PCR, yet TCRdb's version contains in-frame clones alone and is incomplete. Of about 74,000 clones listed, about 80% are singletons. The input for sequencing was CD4+ T cells from blood, taken before liver transplant. These receptors originate from a human donor who received a liver transplant.

CDR3 in amino acids: CASSEQGARGNTIYF. The CDR3 DNA reads TGTGCCAGCAGTGAACAGGGGGCGCGCGGAAACACCATATATTTT. This sequence joins TRBV6-1 and TRBJ1-3; the match to TRBD1 covers 8 bases. The CDR3 loop spans 15 amino acids. V was clipped by 2 bases and J by 4 bases; unmatched bases: 4. The germline V gene has CDR1 MNHNS and CDR2 SASEGT.

The chain combines TRBV29-1 with TRBJ2-4; D is unclear. V was clipped by 4 bases and J by 0 bases, with 16 bases between them. Germline CDR1 SQVTM, CDR2 ANQGSEA. This CDR3 is built from 16 residues. The CDR3 sequence is CSVGPSSSSAKNIQYF. DNA of the CDR3: TGCAGCGTTGGACCGTCGAGTTCCTCAGCCAAAAACATTCAGTACTTC. The full variable domain, with the rest looked up from reference TRBV29-1 and TRBJ2-4, is SAVISQKPSRDICQRGTSLTIQCQVDSQVTMMFWYRQQPGQSLTLIATANQGSEATYESGFVIDKFPISRPNLTFSTLTVSNMSPEDSSIYLCSVGPSSSSAKNIQYFGAGTRLSVL.